This T cell receptor (beta chain) was sequenced for a study of cytomegalovirus exposure and HLA in healthy donors. Overall study results and limits: The study flagged approximately 180 TCR beta chains as cytomegalovirus-associated. Later analysis identified a missense DCLRE1C variant that was linked to TCR beta V- and J-gene trimming. Confirmation was obtained in vitro that a few CMV-associated chains are specific for CMV antigens.

The CDR3 is 13 amino acids. Per the germline V gene, CDR1 is SGHTA and CDR2 is FQGTGA. The germline V and J ends were trimmed by 4 bases and 0 bases, with 6 bases remaining between them. Of note for this clone: As yet, its antigen is unknown.

With 60 Vbeta and 13 Jbeta primers, the PCR was carried out. Only in-frame clones appear in the TCRdb table, and some are missing; sequencing was by immunoSEQ multiplex PCR. Found here are 150,000 or so clones, roughly 73% of them singletons; the top ten hold roughly 10%. This receptor was taken from a man aged 18 to 30 in good health and CMV-seropositive. Sample: PBMCs. This sequence joins TRBV7-3 and TRBJ1-2; D possibly corresponds to TRBD1 (5 bases). The CDR3 is CASSSDTNYGYTF. The CDR3 bases are TGTGCCAGCAGCTCGGACACTAACTATGGCTACACCTTC.